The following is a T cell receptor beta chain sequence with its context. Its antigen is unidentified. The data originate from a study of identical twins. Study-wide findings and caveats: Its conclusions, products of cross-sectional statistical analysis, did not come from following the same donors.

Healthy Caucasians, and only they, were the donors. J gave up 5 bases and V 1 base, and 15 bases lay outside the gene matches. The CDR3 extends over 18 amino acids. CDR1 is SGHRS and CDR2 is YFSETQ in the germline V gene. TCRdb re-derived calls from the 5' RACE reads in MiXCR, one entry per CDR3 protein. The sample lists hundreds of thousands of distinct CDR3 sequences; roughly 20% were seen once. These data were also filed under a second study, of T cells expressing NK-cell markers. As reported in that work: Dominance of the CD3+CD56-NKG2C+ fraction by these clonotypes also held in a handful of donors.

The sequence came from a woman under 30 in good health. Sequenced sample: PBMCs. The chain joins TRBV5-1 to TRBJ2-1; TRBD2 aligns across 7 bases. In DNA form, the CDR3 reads TGCGCCAGCAGCTTGCGGGCCTTAACCAGCGGGGAAAACAATGAGCAGTTCTTC. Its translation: CASSLRALTSGENNEQFF.